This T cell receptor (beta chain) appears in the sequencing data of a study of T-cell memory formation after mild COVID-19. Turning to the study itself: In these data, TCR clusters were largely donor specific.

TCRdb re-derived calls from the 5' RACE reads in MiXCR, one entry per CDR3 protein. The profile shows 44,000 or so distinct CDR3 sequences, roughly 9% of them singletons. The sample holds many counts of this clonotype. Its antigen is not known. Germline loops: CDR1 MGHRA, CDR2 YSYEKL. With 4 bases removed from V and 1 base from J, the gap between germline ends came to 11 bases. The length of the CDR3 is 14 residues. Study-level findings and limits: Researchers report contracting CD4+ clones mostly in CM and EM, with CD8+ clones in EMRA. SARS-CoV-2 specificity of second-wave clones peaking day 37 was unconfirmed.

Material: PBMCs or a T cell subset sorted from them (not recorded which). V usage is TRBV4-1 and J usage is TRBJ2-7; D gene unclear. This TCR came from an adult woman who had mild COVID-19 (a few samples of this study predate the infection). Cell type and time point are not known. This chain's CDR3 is CASSPLTGSYEQYF. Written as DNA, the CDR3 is TGCGCCAGCAGCCCCTTAACCGGGTCCTACGAGCAGTACTTC.